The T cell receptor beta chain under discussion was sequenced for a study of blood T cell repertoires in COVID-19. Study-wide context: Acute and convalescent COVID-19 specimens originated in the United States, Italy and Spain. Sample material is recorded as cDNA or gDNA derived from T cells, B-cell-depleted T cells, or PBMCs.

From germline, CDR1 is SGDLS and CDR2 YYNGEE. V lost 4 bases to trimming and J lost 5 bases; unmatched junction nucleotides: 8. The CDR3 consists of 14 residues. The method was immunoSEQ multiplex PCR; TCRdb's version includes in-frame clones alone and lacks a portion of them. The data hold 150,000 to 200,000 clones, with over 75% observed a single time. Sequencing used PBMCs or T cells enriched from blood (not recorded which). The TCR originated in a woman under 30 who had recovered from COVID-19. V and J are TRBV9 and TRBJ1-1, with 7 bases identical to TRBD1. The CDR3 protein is CASSLTGVGTEAFF. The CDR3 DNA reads TGTGCCAGCAGCCTTACAGGGGTTGGGACTGAAGCTTTCTTT.